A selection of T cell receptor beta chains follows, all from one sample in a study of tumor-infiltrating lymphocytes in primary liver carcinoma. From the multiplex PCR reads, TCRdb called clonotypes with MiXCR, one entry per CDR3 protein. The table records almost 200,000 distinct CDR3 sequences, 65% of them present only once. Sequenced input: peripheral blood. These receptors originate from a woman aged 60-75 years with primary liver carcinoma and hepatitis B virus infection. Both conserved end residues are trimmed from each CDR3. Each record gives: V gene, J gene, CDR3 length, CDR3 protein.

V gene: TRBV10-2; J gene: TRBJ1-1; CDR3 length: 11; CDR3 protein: ASFTGPLTEAF
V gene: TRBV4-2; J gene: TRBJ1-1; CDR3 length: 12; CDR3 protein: ASSLRGRGTEAF
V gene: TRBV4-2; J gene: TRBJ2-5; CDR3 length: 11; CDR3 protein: ASSRDLEETQY
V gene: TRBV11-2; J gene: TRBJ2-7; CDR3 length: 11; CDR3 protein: ASSLGMGAEQY
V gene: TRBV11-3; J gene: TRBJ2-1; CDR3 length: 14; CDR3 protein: ASSLAWDSRTNEQF
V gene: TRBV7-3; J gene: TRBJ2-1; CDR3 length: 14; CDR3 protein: ASSRAGTSGSNEQF
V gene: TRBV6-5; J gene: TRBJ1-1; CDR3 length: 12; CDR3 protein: ASSWFGGNTEAF
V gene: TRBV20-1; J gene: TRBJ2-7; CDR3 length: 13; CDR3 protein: SARDRTSGSYEQY
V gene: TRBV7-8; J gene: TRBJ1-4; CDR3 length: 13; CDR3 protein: ASSLRLVGGEKPF
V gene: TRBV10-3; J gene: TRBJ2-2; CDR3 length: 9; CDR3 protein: AIRSTGELF
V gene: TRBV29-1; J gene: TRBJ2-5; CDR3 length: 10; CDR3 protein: SVGIVQETQY
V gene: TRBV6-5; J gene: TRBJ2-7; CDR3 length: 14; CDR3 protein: ASSHWTETGSYDQY
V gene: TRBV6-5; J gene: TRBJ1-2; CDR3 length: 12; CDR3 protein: ASSYSQRAGGYT
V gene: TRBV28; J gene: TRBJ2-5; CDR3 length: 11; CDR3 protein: ASSGSSWEAQY
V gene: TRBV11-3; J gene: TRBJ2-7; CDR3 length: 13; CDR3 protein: VRSLRTESSYEQY
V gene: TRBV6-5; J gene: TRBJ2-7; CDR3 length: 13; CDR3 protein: ASSRPGQGTYEQY
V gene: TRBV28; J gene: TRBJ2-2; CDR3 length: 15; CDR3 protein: ASSLGSWGRNTGELF
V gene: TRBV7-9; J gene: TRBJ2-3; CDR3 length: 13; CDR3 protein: ASSLRGRDSDTQY
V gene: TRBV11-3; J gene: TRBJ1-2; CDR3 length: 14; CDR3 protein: ASSLEGRRGVYGYA
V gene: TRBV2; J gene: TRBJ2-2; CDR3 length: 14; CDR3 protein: ASSEVETANTGELF
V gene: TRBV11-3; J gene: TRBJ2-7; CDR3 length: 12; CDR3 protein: ASSRIGTANEQY
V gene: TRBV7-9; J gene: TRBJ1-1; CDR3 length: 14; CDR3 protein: ASRQRSGDGNTEAF
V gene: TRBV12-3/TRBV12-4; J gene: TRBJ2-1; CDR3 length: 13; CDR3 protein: VSGPTGTRGVEQF
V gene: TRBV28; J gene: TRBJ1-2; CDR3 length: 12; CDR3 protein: ASSLGRASYGYT
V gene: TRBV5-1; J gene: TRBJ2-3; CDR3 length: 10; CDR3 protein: ASSSWTDTQY
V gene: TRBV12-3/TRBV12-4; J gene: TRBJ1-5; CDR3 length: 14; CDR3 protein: ASNARGKGVNQLQH
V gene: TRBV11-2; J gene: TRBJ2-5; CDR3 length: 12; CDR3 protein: ASSFSGTGTPKY
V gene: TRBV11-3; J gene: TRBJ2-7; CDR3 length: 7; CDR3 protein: ASMTEQY
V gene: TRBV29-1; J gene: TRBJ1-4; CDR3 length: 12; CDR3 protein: SVDSSGGNEKLF
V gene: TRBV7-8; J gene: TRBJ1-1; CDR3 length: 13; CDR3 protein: ASSLVKGANTEAF
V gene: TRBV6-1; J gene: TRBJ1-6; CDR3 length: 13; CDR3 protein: ASSSLDSNNSPLH
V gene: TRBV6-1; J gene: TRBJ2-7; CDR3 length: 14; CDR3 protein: AGSDAPGQVSYEQY
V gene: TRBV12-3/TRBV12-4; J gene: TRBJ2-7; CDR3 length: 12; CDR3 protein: VSSLGDHSYEQY
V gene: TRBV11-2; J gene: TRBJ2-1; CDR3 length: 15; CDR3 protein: ASSLDWGGLAAIEHL
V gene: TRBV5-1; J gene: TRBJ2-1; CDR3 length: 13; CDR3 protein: ASSVVTSGRNEQF
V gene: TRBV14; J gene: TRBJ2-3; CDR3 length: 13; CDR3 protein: ASSQLDSSTDTQY
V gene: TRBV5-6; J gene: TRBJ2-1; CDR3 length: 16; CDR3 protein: ASSLYGPVSTEYNEQF
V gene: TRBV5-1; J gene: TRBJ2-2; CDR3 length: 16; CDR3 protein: ASSFLQVAGLNTGELF
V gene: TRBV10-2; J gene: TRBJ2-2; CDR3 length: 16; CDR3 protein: ACNGWERENQNTGELF
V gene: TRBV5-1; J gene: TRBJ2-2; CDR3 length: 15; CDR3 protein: ASSPGLARFNHGELF
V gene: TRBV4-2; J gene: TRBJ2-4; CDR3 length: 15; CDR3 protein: ASSQVSRTTSNNIQY
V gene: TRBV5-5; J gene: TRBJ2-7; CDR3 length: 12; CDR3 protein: ASSARVETYEQY
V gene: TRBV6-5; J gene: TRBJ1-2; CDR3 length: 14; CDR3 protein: ASSYSGQGRGYGCT
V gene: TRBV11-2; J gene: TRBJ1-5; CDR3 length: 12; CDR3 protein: ATSFTGDGQPQL
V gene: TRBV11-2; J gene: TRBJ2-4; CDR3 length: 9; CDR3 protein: VSSLDQIQY
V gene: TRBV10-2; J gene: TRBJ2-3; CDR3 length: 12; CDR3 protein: TSSLGTGTDTQY
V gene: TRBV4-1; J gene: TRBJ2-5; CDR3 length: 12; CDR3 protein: ASSQAWSRETQY
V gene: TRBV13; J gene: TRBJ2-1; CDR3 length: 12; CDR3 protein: ASSFVPNYNEQF
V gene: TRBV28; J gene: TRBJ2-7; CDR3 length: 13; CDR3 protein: ASSLFAGGGYEQY